These T cell receptor beta chains were read from a single sample in a study of beta chain features in type 1 diabetes. The repertoire was sequenced with immunoSEQ multiplex PCR; TCRdb's copy has only in-frame clones and lacks some. The repertoire holds roughly 450,000 clones, approximately 14% seen once, with approximately 0.035% in the top ten. Sequencing was done on a sample of naive CD4+ T cells from blood. Receptors were obtained from a young man in good health. Both conserved end residues are part of each CDR3. The D gene is left open where the match is weak. Clone size is not always given. Where it is, it says once, few, many or a class for expanded clones.

.,few,TRBJ2-3,TRBV19,12,CASTDTTDTQYF,TGTGCCAGTACTGACACCACAGATACGCAGTATTTT
.,few,TRBJ2-7,TRBV6-5,15,CASSYSGTPLYEQYF,TGTGCCAGCAGTTACTCAGGGACCCCTCTCTACGAGCAGTACTTC
TRBD1,few,TRBJ1-1,TRBV23-1,14,CASSQGGRNTEAFF,TGCGCCAGCAGCCAGGGGGGGAGGAACACTGAAGCTTTCTTT
TRBD2,.,TRBJ2-1,TRBV7-9,15,CASSLELAGAAEQFF,TGTGCCAGCAGCTTAGAACTAGCGGGAGCTGCTGAGCAGTTCTTC
TRBD2,few,TRBJ2-3,TRBV5-1,15,CASSLPGGGTDTQYF,TGCGCCAGCAGTTTGCCGGGAGGCGGCACAGATACGCAGTATTTT
.,.,TRBJ1-5,TRBV18,13,CASSLAPREPQHF,TGTGCCAGCTCACTGGCTCCCCGCGAGCCCCAGCATTTT
.,.,TRBJ2-1,TRBV15,16,CATSRTLGRNYNEQFF,TGTGCCACCAGCAGAACTCTGGGACGGAACTACAATGAGCAGTTCTTC
.,once,TRBJ1-2,TRBV2,12,CASSEGNYGYTF,TGTGCCAGCAGTGAGGGTAACTATGGCTACACCTTC
.,few,TRBJ2-7,TRBV5-4,13,CASSYHSTYEQYF,TGTGCCAGCAGCTACCACTCTACCTACGAGCAGTACTTC
.,.,TRBJ2-5,TRBV12-5,13,CASAPGARETQYF,TGTGCTAGTGCCCCAGGGGCCAGGGAGACCCAGTACTTC
.,.,TRBJ2-1,TRBV12-5,17,CASGLVKRLRSYNEQFF,TGTGCTAGTGGTTTGGTGAAAAGACTCCGCTCCTACAATGAGCAGTTCTTC
.,few,TRBJ1-6,TRBV25-1,13,CASSDWDNSPLHF,TGTGCCAGCAGTGATTGGGATAATTCACCCCTCCACTTT
TRBD2,.,TRBJ2-3,TRBV7-2,16,CASSSPSGGAVDTQYF,TGTGCCAGCAGCTCTCCTAGCGGGGGGGCCGTAGATACGCAGTATTTT
TRBD1,few,TRBJ2-1,TRBV25-1,12,CASGGQGREQFF,TGTGCCAGCGGCGGACAGGGGAGAGAGCAGTTCTTC
TRBD1,few,TRBJ1-5,TRBV30,17,CAWSRDRGFGAHQPQHF,TGTGCCTGGAGCCGGGACAGGGGATTCGGGGCGCATCAGCCCCAGCATTTT
TRBD2,few,TRBJ2-3,TRBV9,15,CASSVGSGGTDTQYF,TGTGCCAGCAGCGTAGGTAGCGGGGGCACAGATACGCAGTATTTT
TRBD2,.,TRBJ2-7,TRBV18,16,CASSPALAGVTYEQYF,TGTGCCAGCTCACCAGCGCTAGCGGGGGTAACCTACGAGCAGTACTTC
.,.,TRBJ2-3,TRBV4-3,18,CASSQVMSRPSGTDTQYF,TGCGCCAGCAGCCAAGTCATGTCCCGGCCTAGCGGCACAGATACGCAGTATTTT
.,few,TRBJ2-2,TRBV13,14,CASNTGAYTGELFF,TGTGCCAGCAACACGGGGGCTTACACCGGGGAGCTGTTTTTT
.,few,TRBJ2-2,TRBV19,15,CASSIAQGGTGELFF,TGTGCCAGTAGTATTGCACAGGGAGGTACCGGGGAGCTGTTTTTT
.,few,TRBJ2-1,TRBV30,15,CASNREGGTYNEQFF,TGTGCCTCCAACAGGGAAGGCGGGACCTACAATGAGCAGTTCTTC
.,few,TRBJ2-5,TRBV29-1,14,CSVGYRGGGETQYF,TGCAGCGTTGGGTACAGGGGAGGTGGGGAGACCCAGTACTTC
.,few,TRBJ2-1,TRBV4-1,16,CASSPMFRGNNGEQFF,TGCGCCAGCAGCCCCATGTTCAGGGGAAATAATGGGGAGCAGTTCTTC
TRBD2,.,TRBJ2-5,TRBV11-2,15,CASRVIAGDLRTQYF,TGTGCCAGCAGGGTCATAGCGGGGGACCTTAGGACCCAGTACTTC
.,few,TRBJ1-5,TRBV7-2,17,CASSLAPQRVGNQPQHF,TGTGCCAGCAGCTTAGCACCCCAACGGGTCGGCAATCAGCCCCAGCATTTT
.,few,TRBJ2-1,TRBV20-1,11,CSRGGGNEQFF,TGCAGTAGAGGAGGGGGGAATGAGCAGTTCTTC
.,few,TRBJ2-3,TRBV18,15,CASSLHRRGLDTQYF,TGTGCCAGCTCACTCCATCGGAGGGGCCTGGATACGCAGTATTTT
TRBD2,.,TRBJ2-5,TRBV11-2,19,CASSFPTSGRTRVRETQYF,TGTGCCAGCAGCTTTCCGACTAGCGGGAGGACCAGGGTTCGAGAGACCCAGTACTTC
TRBD1,.,TRBJ1-2,TRBV4-3,15,CASSQVGDRGYGYTF,TGCGCCAGCAGCCAAGTAGGTGACAGGGGCTATGGCTACACCTTC
.,.,TRBJ2-3,TRBV11-3,16,CASSQGFRVGQDTQYF,TGTGCCAGCAGCCAGGGGTTCCGGGTAGGACAGGATACGCAGTATTTT
.,.,TRBJ2-3,TRBV10-3,14,CAIRDPGFTDTQYF,TGTGCCATCAGGGACCCGGGCTTCACAGATACGCAGTATTTT
TRBD2,few,TRBJ2-3,TRBV5-1,18,CASSLGGTSGRTSDTQYF,TGCGCCAGCAGCTTGGGCGGGACTAGCGGGAGAACATCAGATACGCAGTATTTT
.,.,TRBJ2-7,TRBV5-1,14,CASNPGGLVYEQYF,TGCGCCAGCAACCCAGGGGGGCTCGTCTACGAGCAGTACTTC
TRBD2,.,TRBJ2-3,TRBV15,17,CATSRGLAGGSTDTQYF,TGTGCCACCAGCAGGGGACTAGCGGGAGGGAGCACAGATACGCAGTATTTT
.,.,TRBJ2-7,TRBV4-1,12,CASSQDRDEQYF,TGCGCCAGCAGCCAAGATAGGGACGAGCAGTACTTC
.,few,TRBJ2-5,TRBV4-1,17,CASSQVSQGWNRETQYF,TGCGCCAGCAGCCAAGTCTCCCAGGGATGGAATCGAGAGACCCAGTACTTC
.,.,TRBJ1-1,TRBV5-1,15,CASSLAGGMNTEAFF,TGCGCCAGCAGCTTGGCGGGGGGCATGAACACTGAAGCTTTCTTT
TRBD2,few,TRBJ2-1,TRBV9,15,CASSQGLAGAYEQFF,TGTGCCAGCAGCCAAGGACTAGCGGGAGCGTATGAGCAGTTCTTC
.,.,TRBJ2-5,TRBV11-3,15,CASSHVSRPQETQYF,TGTGCCAGCAGCCACGTAAGCAGGCCCCAAGAGACCCAGTACTTC
.,few,TRBJ2-2,TRBV29-1,16,CSVGWAAGARTGELFF,TGCAGCGTTGGGTGGGCGGCCGGGGCGCGCACCGGGGAGCTGTTTTTT
TRBD2,.,TRBJ2-1,TRBV7-8,15,CASNLAGHSYNEQFF,TGTGCCAGCAACCTAGCGGGGCACTCCTACAATGAGCAGTTCTTC
.,.,TRBJ2-3,TRBV9,16,CASSVGRKSYTDTQYF,TGTGCCAGCAGCGTAGGGCGGAAATCTTACACAGATACGCAGTATTTT
.,few,TRBJ2-3,TRBV5-1,16,CASSLGLADYTDTQYF,TGCGCCAGCAGCTTGGGCTTAGCGGACTACACAGATACGCAGTATTTT
.,few,TRBJ2-5,TRBV7-2,18,CASSLGSLFAASQETQYF,TGTGCCAGCAGCTTAGGTTCCCTCTTTGCGGCGAGCCAAGAGACCCAGTACTTC
.,few,TRBJ2-1,TRBV1,19,CTSSPNAIAGEDSYNEQFF,TGCACCAGCAGCCCGAATGCTATAGCGGGAGAGGACTCCTACAATGAGCAGTTCTTC
.,many,TRBJ2-1,TRBV21-1,15,CASSKGHRAYNEQFF,TGTGCCAGCAGCAAAGGGCACAGGGCCTACAATGAGCAGTTCTTC
TRBD1,few,TRBJ1-1,TRBV18,14,CASSPGTGGSEAFF,TGTGCCAGCTCACCAGGGACAGGGGGCTCTGAAGCTTTCTTT
.,.,TRBJ2-7,TRBV7-2,17,CASSRTGGTGRSYEQYF,TGTGCCAGCAGCCGGACGGGAGGGACAGGAAGGTCCTACGAGCAGTACTTC
TRBD1,.,TRBJ2-1,TRBV10-3,13,CASSRERGREQFF,TGTGCCAGCAGTCGGGAAAGGGGGCGAGAGCAGTTCTTC
TRBD1,few,TRBJ2-3,TRBV5-1,15,CASALGTGRADTQYF,TGCGCCAGCGCGTTGGGGACAGGGAGGGCAGATACGCAGTATTTT
TRBD1,few,TRBJ2-4,TRBV7-2,13,CASSLEAAKGAYF,TGTGCCAGCAGCTTAGAGGCGGCCAAGGGGGCGTACTTC
.,.,TRBJ2-7,TRBV7-2,14,CASSSFREVGEQYF,TGTGCCAGCAGCTCCTTCCGGGAAGTCGGCGAGCAGTACTTC
TRBD2,few,TRBJ2-3,TRBV4-1,14,CASSQGGSTDTQYF,TGCGCCAGCAGCCAGGGAGGGAGCACAGATACGCAGTATTTT